These 8 T cell receptor beta chains were all obtained from the same sample, sequenced in a study of cytomegalovirus exposure and HLA in healthy donors. The PCR had 60 Vbeta and 13 Jbeta primers. Libraries were prepared by immunoSEQ multiplex PCR; TCRdb keeps only in-frame clonotypes and omits some of them. The table shows over 65,000 clones, with around 79% occurring only once. The sequenced sample consisted of PBMCs. These receptors all come from a human donor in good health.

The chain is built from TRBV6-4 and TRBJ1-2; no reliable D call. Per the germline V gene, CDR1 is MRHNA and CDR2 is SNTAGT. This CDR3 comprises 12 residues. V gave up 8 bases and J gave up 5 bases, with 12 bases separating them. As DNA, the CDR3 is TGTGCCAGCGCCCCCAGTCCGTATGGCTACACCTTC. It is translated as CASAPSPYGYTF.

The V and J genes are TRBV18 and TRBJ1-1; the D gene is possibly TRBD1 (6 bases). The CDR3 has 16 amino acids. Germline CDR1 is KGHSH and CDR2 is LQKENI. V dropped 6 bases and J dropped 1 base, with 18 bases sitting between them. CDR3 region: CASSPLGARPNTEAFF. The CDR3 DNA is TGTGCCAGCTCTCCCCTGGGGGCCAGACCGAACACTGAAGCTTTCTTT.

J is TRBJ2-7 and V is TRBV5-6, with 9 bases fitting TRBD1. V dropped 2 bases and J dropped 5; count of bases not matched to a gene: 5. The length of the CDR3 is 14 residues. In germline, CDR1 is SGHDT, CDR2 YYEEEE. CDR3 sequence: CASSFRTGVNEQYF. CDR3 DNA sequence: TGTGCCAGCAGCTTCAGGACAGGGGTTAACGAGCAGTACTTC.

The gene calls are TRBV29-1 and TRBJ2-1, with TRBD1 matching 10 bases. The germline gives CDR1 SQVTM, CDR2 ANQGSEA. V gave up 7 bases and J gave up 5 bases; unmatched junction bases: 5. This CDR3 comprises 13 residues. CDR3 in amino acids: CSAATGGHNEQFF. CDR3 in DNA: TGCAGCGCTGCGACAGGGGGCCACAATGAGCAGTTCTTC.

The rearrangement joins TRBV27 to TRBJ1-1; no firm D call. Germline CDR1 is MNHEY and CDR2 is SMNVEV (reference sequence). V was clipped by 5 bases and J by 1 base, with 8 bases between them. The CDR3 loop spans 13 amino acids. The CDR3 DNA is TGTGCCAGCAGTAAAACACAGAACACTGAAGCTTTCTTT. It translates to CASSKTQNTEAFF.

This chain connects TRBV9 to TRBJ2-3; 12 bases agree with TRBD2. V shed 1 base and J 2 bases; nucleotides not matched to a gene: 8. Germline CDR1 SGDLS, CDR2 YYNGEE. The CDR3 loop spans 18 amino acids. The CDR3 DNA is TGTGCCAGCAGCGTATCTTCTAGCGGGGGGGGGTACACAGATACGCAGTATTTT. It yields the protein CASSVSSSGGGYTDTQYF.

This clone was observed a handful of times. The chain has TRBV4-1 and TRBJ2-7; D might be TRBD1 (5 bases). V dropped 3 bases and J dropped 0 bases, with 12 bases sitting between them. This CDR3 has 15 residues. Per germline, CDR1 MGHRA and CDR2 YSYEKL. The CDR3 loop is CASSHRPDSSYEQYF. CDR3 DNA sequence: TGCGCCAGCAGCCATAGGCCAGACAGCTCCTACGAGCAGTACTTC.

The V and J genes are TRBV15 and TRBJ2-3; the match to TRBD1 covers 7 bases. Per germline, CDR1 LNHNV and CDR2 YYDKDF (reference sequence). The junction had 8 bases not matched to a gene; V was cut back by 6 bases and J by 2 bases. The CDR3 loop spans 15 amino acids. In DNA form, the CDR3 reads TGTGCCACCAGTCCGACAGGGCCGGCCACAGATACGCAGTATTTT. This sequence encodes CATSPTGPATDTQYF.